Presented here are 22 T cell receptor beta chains from one specimen sequenced in a study of blood T cells in healthy people across ages. Alongside a J-beta primer mix, a sample-barcoded 5' primer served in a second PCR lasting roughly 6 to 11 cycles. TCRdb passed the 5' RACE reads through MiXCR, listing each CDR3 protein once. The sample carries 450,000 to 700,000 distinct CDR3 sequences, roughly a quarter recorded once. The specimen sequenced was blood. The receptors were sampled from a woman in her sixties or seventies in good health.

V gene TRBV3-1 combines with J gene TRBJ1-2, with D tentatively TRBD1 (6 bases). CDR1 and CDR2 from the germline V gene are LGHDT and YNNKEL (reference sequence). With 0 bases removed from V and 4 bases from J, the gap between germline ends came to 12 bases. CDR3 length: 15 amino acids. CDR3 sequence: CASSQDTGFLYGYTF. The DNA of the CDR3 is TGTGCCAGCAGCCAAGATACAGGGTTCCTCTATGGCTACACCTTC.

The chain links TRBV5-1 to TRBJ1-5; no clear D. Deletions cut 0 bases from V and 6 bases from J, with 13 bases between. This CDR3 region has 15 residues. CDR1 and CDR2 from the germline V gene are SGHRS and YFSETQ. This chain's CDR3 is CASSLDGEFGQPQHF. In DNA form, the CDR3 reads TGCGCCAGCAGCTTGGATGGGGAGTTCGGTCAGCCCCAGCATTTT.

This chain links TRBV7-2 with TRBJ2-7; 8 positions agree with TRBD2. The CDR3 consists of 13 residues. Germline CDR1 is SGHTA and CDR2 is FQGNSA. Losses at the gene ends were 3 bases for V and 5 bases for J; bases not matched to a gene: 3. The CDR3 DNA sequence: TGTGCCAGCAGCTTCCAAGCGGGGGACGAGCAGTACTTC. Protein: CASSFQAGDEQYF.

There are many counts of this clonotype. The chain couples TRBV10-3 to TRBJ1-4; 7 bases are a match to TRBD1. The V gene end was trimmed by 4 bases and the J gene end by 4 bases; junction bases not matched to a gene: 6. The CDR3 consists of 15 residues. The germline gives CDR1 ENHRY, CDR2 SYGVKD. CDR3 region: CAISVNRDSNEKLFF. The CDR3 nucleotides read TGTGCCATCAGTGTCAACAGGGACAGTAATGAAAAACTGTTTTTT.

V and J are TRBV12-3 or TRBV12-4 and TRBJ1-2; D is perhaps TRBD1 (5 bases). V was clipped by 5 bases and J by 8 bases, with 27 bases between them. The CDR3 is 17 amino acids. The CDR3 DNA sequence: TGTGCCAGCAGTGCACTCAGGGATAGCGGCTCGGTCGTCGGCTACACCTTC. It is translated as CASSALRDSGSVVGYTF.

This clonotype appeared a few times. The rearrangement uses TRBV5-1 and TRBJ2-4; 7 positions agree with TRBD1. Germline V lookup: CDR1 SGHRS, CDR2 YFSETQ. V shed 4 bases and J 9 bases; nucleotides not matched to a gene: 10. The CDR3 sequence is 14 residues long. CDR3 DNA: TGCGCCAGCAGCCCCGTCGACAGGGCAGGCATTCAGTACTTC. Translating it yields CASSPVDRAGIQYF. The variable domain in full, with the rest retrieved from reference TRBV5-1 and TRBJ2-4, is KAGVTQTPRYLIKTRGQQVTLSCSPISGHRSVSWYQQTPGQGLQFLFEYFSETQRNKGNFPGRFSGRQFSNSRSEMNVSTLELGDSALYLCASSPVDRAGIQYFGAGTRLSVL.

This chain uses TRBV12-3 or TRBV12-4 with TRBJ2-7, with 10 bases that match TRBD2. Losses at the gene ends were 6 bases for V and 4 bases for J; bases not matched to a gene: 3. This CDR3 has 13 amino acids. In DNA, the CDR3 is TGTGCCAGCAGCCGTAGCGGGGGGTACGAGCAGTACTTC. Its protein product is CASSRSGGYEQYF.

The chain's CDR3 is CASSSLWRPNTGELFF. The CDR3 DNA is TGTGCCAGCAGCAGTTTGTGGAGGCCGAACACCGGGGAGCTGTTTTTT. V and J are TRBV11-2 and TRBJ2-2; possible D gene TRBD2, 5 bases. The CDR3 consists of 16 residues. CDR1 SGHAT and CDR2 FQNNGV come from the germline V gene. Trimming took off 5 bases at V and 0 bases at J, with 13 bases between the two ends.

This chain links TRBV5-5 with TRBJ2-5; the D is unclear. Trimming cost V 4 bases and J 2 bases, with 15 bases left between them. Germline assignment: CDR1 SGHKS and CDR2 YYEKEE (reference sequence). The CDR3 covers 15 residues. The CDR3 region is CASSGLGGEQETQYF. In nucleotides, the CDR3 is TGTGCCAGCAGCGGCCTGGGTGGGGAACAAGAGACCCAGTACTTC.

This clonotype has a handful of counts. This chain uses TRBV5-1 with TRBJ2-3; 9 nucleotides line up with TRBD2. From germline, CDR1 is SGHRS and CDR2 YFSETQ. V trimming: 4 bases; J trimming: 4 bases; junction bases outside the gene matches: 10. The CDR3 length is 16 residues. CDR3 residues: CASSPETSGSPDTQYF. CDR3 DNA sequence: TGCGCCAGCAGCCCGGAGACTAGCGGATCCCCAGATACGCAGTATTTT.

This clonotype was counted between two and nine times. A read error may explain this, as a much larger clone is one base away. The chain links TRBV10-3 to TRBJ1-1; the D gene is possibly TRBD1 (6 bases). Germline loops: CDR1 ENHRY, CDR2 SYGVKD. CDR3 length: 16 residues. The DNA for the CDR3 is TGTGCCATCAGCGTGGCCCAGGGGACCCAGAACGCTGAAGCTTTCTTT. Encoded protein: CAISVAQGTQNAEAFF.

The V and J genes are TRBV5-1 and TRBJ2-7; weak D call: TRBD1 (5 bases). This CDR3 has 14 amino acids. Germline-derived CDR1 and CDR2 are SGHRS and YFSETQ. V was cut by 1 base and J by 3 bases, with 11 bases left in between. DNA of the CDR3: TGCGCCAGCAGCTTGTCACAGGTGAACTACGAGCAGTACTTC. This encodes CASSLSQVNYEQYF.

This chain joins TRBV20-1 and TRBJ2-2; the D gene is possibly TRBD1 (6 bases). V dropped 1 base and J dropped 0 bases, with 15 bases sitting between them. The V gene's germline CDR1 is DFQATT and CDR2 SNEGSKA (reference sequence). The CDR3 runs 17 residues. The CDR3 region has the DNA TGCAGTGCTAGAGGGGAAACCGGGACATCGAACACCGGGGAGCTGTTTTTT. Translation: CSARGETGTSNTGELFF.

The genes are TRBV10-3 and TRBJ1-1, with D maybe TRBD1 (5 bases). Germline-derived CDR1 and CDR2 are ENHRY and SYGVKD. The CDR3 spans 13 residues. V lost 7 bases, J lost 1 base, and 10 bases lay in between. CDR3 bases: TGTGCCATCAAGATCGGACAGAACACTGAAGCTTTCTTT. It is translated as CAIKIGQNTEAFF.

CDR3 sequence: CASSPYIFVYEQYF. The DNA for the CDR3 is TGTGCCAGCAGCCCCTATATCTTTGTGTACGAGCAGTACTTC. J is TRBJ2-7 and V is TRBV11-2; D ambiguous. Trimming removed 5 bases at V and 4 bases at J, with 15 bases between. Germline assignment: CDR1 SGHAT and CDR2 FQNNGV. CDR3 length: 14 residues.

The rearrangement links TRBV29-1 to TRBJ2-1, with 10 bases identical to TRBD1. The germline CDR1 and CDR2 sequences are SQVTM and ANQGSEA. Trimming took 5 bases from V and 7 from J; bases not matched to a gene: 2. This CDR3 is built from 12 residues. The chain's CDR3 is CSVWDRGNEQFF. The CDR3 DNA sequence: TGCAGCGTTTGGGACAGGGGAAATGAGCAGTTCTTC.

This clonotype was seen more than once but under ten times. The chain recombines TRBV6-5 with TRBJ1-4; D is undetermined. Deletions cut 0 bases from V and 7 bases from J, with 6 bases between. Germline lookup yields CDR1 MNHEY and CDR2 SVGAGI. This CDR3 is built from 13 residues. This CDR3 reads CASSYSLAEKLFF. The CDR3 DNA is TGTGCCAGCAGTTACTCGTTGGCTGAAAAACTGTTTTTT.

This clonotype was observed a handful of times. The V call is TRBV9, the J call TRBJ1-1, with 9 bases that match TRBD1. The CDR3 contains 15 residues. V trimming: 0 bases; J trimming: 6 bases; junction bases outside the gene matches: 6. Germline V gene sequence: CDR1 SGDLS, CDR2 YYNGEE. The CDR3 DNA reads TGTGCCAGCAGCGTAGCGCCGGGACAGGGCCCTGAAGCTTTCTTT. Its translation: CASSVAPGQGPEAFF.

This clonotype was seen a handful of times. The chain joins TRBV29-1 to TRBJ1-1; 8 positions agree with TRBD1. The CDR3 has 12 amino acids. Germline CDR1 and CDR2: SQVTM and ANQGSEA. With V trimmed by 3 bases and J by 6 bases, 3 bases remained unmatched. The CDR3 loop reads CSVDGQGPEAFF. CDR3 sequence (DNA): TGCAGCGTTGACGGACAGGGTCCTGAAGCTTTCTTT. Together with reference TRBV29-1 and TRBJ1-1, the CDR3 gives the full variable domain: SAVISQKPSRDICQRGTSLTIQCQVDSQVTMMFWYRQQPGQSLTLIATANQGSEATYESGFVIDKFPISRPNLTFSTLTVSNMSPEDSSIYLCSVDGQGPEAFFGQGTRLTVV.

The chain is built from TRBV20-1 and TRBJ1-5; tentatively, D is TRBD1 (5 bases). The CDR3 is made up of 13 amino acids. Per the germline V gene, CDR1 is DFQATT and CDR2 is SNEGSKA (reference sequence). The germline V and J ends were trimmed by 5 bases and 10 bases, with 18 bases remaining between them. CDR3 residues: CSAGGTGGRPQHF. CDR3 bases: TGCAGTGCTGGCGGGACGGGTGGACGCCCCCAGCATTTT.

The rearrangement uses TRBV11-2 and TRBJ2-3, with 8 bases fitting TRBD2. Germline values: CDR1 SGHAT, CDR2 FQNNGV. CDR3 length equals 16 residues. V lost 2 bases, J lost 3 bases, and 7 bases stayed unmatched. In DNA form, the CDR3 reads TGTGCCAGCAGCTTAACACGGGGGGGCATGACAGATACGCAGTATTTT. Translated: CASSLTRGGMTDTQYF.

This chain joins TRBV7-8 and TRBJ1-2; D is uncertain. From germline, CDR1 is SGHVS and CDR2 FQNEAQ. Between the trimmed V and J ends, which lost 5 bases and 7 bases, there was a span of 11 bases. This CDR3 spans 12 amino acids. The CDR3 region has the DNA TGTGCCAGCAGCCCGTCAGTAAGTGGCTACACCTTC. It translates to CASSPSVSGYTF.